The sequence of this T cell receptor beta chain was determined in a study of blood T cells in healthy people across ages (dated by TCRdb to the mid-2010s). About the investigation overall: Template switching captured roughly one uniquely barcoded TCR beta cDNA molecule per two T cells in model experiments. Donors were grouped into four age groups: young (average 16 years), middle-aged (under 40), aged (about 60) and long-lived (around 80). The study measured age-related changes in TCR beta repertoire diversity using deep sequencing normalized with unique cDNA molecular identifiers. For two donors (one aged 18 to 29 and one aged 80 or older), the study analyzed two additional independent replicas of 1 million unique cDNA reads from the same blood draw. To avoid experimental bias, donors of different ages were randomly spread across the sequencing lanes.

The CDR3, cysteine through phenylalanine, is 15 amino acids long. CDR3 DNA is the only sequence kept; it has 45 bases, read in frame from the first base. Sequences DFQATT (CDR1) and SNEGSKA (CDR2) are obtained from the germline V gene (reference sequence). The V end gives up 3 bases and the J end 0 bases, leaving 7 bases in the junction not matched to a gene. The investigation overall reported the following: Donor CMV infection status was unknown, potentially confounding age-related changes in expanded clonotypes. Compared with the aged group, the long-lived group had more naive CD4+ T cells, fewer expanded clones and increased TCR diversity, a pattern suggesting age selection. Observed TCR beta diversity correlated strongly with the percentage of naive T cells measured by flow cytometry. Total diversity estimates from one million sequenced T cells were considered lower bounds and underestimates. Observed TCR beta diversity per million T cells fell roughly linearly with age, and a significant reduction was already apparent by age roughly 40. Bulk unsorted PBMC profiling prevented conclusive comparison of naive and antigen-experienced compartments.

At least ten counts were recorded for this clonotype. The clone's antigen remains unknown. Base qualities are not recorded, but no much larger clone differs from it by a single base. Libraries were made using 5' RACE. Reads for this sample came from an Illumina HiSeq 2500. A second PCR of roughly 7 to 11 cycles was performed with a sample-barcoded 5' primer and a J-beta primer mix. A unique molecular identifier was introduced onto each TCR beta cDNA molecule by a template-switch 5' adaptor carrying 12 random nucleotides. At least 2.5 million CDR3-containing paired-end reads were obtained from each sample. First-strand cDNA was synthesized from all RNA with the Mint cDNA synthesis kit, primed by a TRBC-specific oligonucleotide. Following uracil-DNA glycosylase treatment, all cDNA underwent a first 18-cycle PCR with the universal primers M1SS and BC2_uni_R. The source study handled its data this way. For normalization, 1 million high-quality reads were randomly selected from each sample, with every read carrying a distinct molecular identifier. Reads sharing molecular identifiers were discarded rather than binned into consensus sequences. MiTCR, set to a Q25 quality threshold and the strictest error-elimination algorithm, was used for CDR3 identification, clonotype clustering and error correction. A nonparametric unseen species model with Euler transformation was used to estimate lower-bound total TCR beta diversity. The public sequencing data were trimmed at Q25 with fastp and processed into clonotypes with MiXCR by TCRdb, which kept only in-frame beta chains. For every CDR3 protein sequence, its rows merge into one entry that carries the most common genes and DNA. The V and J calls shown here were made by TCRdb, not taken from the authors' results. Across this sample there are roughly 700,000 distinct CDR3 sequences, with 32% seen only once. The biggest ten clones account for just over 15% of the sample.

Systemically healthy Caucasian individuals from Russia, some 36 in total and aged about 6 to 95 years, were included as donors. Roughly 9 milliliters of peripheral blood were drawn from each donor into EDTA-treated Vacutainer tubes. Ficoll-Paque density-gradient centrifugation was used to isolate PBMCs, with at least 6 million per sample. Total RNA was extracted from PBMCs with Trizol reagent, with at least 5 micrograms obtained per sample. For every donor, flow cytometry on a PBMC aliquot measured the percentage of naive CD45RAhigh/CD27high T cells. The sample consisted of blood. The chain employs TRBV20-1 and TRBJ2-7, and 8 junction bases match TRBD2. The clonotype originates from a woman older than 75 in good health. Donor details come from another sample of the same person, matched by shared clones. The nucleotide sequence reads TGCAGTGCTAGTGGCGGGGGGACCAGCTCCTACGAGCAGTACTTC. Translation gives CSASGGGTSSYEQYF.